In its sample, the clone carrying this T cell receptor beta chain was seen many times. The target antigen is unknown. V trimming: 2 bases; J trimming: 7 bases; junction bases outside the gene matches: 5. From germline, CDR1 is SGHDN and CDR2 FVKESK. The CDR3 runs 16 residues. The TCRbeta library incorporated unique molecular identifiers. MiXCR, run by TCRdb on the PCR reads, gives a single entry per CDR3 protein. Among 40,000 to 60,000 distinct CDR3 sequences, around 9.2% were seen once, and the ten largest hold roughly a quarter. The entry originates in a study of T-cell reconstitution after alpha-beta-depleted transplantation in children. Study-level results: The study traced high day-60 TCRbeta diversity in some patients to surviving recipient T cells and thymic progenitors. Reportedly, alpha-beta T cells present about two months post-transplant originated from several hundred expanded clones of graft origin. T-cell numbers and diversity, one year after transplant, stemmed largely from T cells that were newly produced.

The sample consisted of PBMCs, mostly from graft donor cells, taken 60 days after TCRalphabeta/CD19-depleted stem cell transplant. The rearrangement joins TRBV14 to TRBJ2-1; TRBD2 aligns across 13 bases. The clonotype originates from a male patient aged 2-15 years who had a stem cell transplant for chronic granulomatous disease, so the T cells may come from the graft donor. The CDR3 is CASSQPGTSGANEQFF. DNA of the CDR3: TGTGCCAGCAGCCAACCCGGGACTAGCGGGGCTAATGAGCAGTTCTTC.